This T cell receptor beta chain derives from a study of low-dose radiotherapy and immunotherapy resistance in tumors. First-strand cDNA relied on TRAV- and TRBV-specific primers spanning alpha and beta chains. Over roughly 19 PCR cycles, TCRs were amplified from a constant-region primer and V-primer adapter. With in vitro transcription, the isolated mRNA was amplified. MiXCR was run by TCRdb on the reads, yielding one entry per CDR3 protein. The table includes approximately 14,000 distinct CDR3 sequences, roughly 50% detected once. The sequence was collected from a human donor with advanced metastatic prostate, ovarian, gallbladder or colorectal cancer (not recorded which). This table probably holds off-target reads from a library built for another chain.

The CDR3 coding sequence is TGTGCCAGCAGCCCGGTGGTCCAGCGGGGCTACAATGAGCAGTTCTTC. It specifies CASSPVVQRGYNEQFF. V and J are TRBV14 and TRBJ2-1; 7 nucleotides match TRBD2. V was pared by 4 bases and J by 3 bases, with 9 bases of the junction left unmatched. Germline V gives CDR1 SGHDN, CDR2 FVKESK. This CDR3 is 16 amino acids long. The full variable domain, its missing parts supplied by reference TRBV14 and TRBJ2-1, is EAGVTQFPSHSVIEKGQTVTLRCDPISGHDNLYWYRRVMGKEIKFLLHFVKESKQDESGMPNNRFLAERTGGTYSTLKVQPAELEDSGVYFCASSPVVQRGYNEQFFGPGTRLTVL.